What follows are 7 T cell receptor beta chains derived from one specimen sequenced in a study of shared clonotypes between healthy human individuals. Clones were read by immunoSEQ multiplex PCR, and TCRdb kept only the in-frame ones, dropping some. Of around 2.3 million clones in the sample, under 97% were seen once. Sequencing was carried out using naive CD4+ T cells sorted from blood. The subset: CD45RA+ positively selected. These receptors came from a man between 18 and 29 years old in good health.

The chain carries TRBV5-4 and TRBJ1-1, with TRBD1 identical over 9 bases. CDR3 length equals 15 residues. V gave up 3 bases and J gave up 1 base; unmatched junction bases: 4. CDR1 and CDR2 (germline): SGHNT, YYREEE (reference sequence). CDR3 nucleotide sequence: TGTGCCAGCAGCTGGGGGGACAGGGAGAACACTGAAGCTTTCTTT. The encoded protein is CASSWGDRENTEAFF.

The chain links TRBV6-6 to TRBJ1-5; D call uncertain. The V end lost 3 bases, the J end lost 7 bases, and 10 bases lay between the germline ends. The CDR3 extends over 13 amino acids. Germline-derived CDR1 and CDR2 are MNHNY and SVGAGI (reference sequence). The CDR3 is CASSYDRAQPQHF. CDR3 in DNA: TGTGCCAGCAGTTATGATAGGGCGCAGCCCCAGCATTTT.

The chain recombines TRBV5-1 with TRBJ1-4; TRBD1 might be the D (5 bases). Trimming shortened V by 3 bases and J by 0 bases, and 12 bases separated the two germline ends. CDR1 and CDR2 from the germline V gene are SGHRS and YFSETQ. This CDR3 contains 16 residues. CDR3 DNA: TGCGCCAGCAGCTCCCGGGACGGGGCAACTAATGAAAAACTGTTTTTT. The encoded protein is CASSSRDGATNEKLFF. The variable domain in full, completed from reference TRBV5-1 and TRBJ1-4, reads KAGVTQTPRYLIKTRGQQVTLSCSPISGHRSVSWYQQTPGQGLQFLFEYFSETQRNKGNFPGRFSGRQFSNSRSEMNVSTLELGDSALYLCASSSRDGATNEKLFFGSGTQLSVL.

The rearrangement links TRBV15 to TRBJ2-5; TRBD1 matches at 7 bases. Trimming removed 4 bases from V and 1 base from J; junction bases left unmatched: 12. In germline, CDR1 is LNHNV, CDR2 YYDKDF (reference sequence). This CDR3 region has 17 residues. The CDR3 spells CATSTQGGQTIQETQYF. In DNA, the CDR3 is TGTGCCACCAGCACTCAAGGGGGACAGACTATCCAAGAGACCCAGTACTTC. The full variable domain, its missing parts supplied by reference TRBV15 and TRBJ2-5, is DAMVIQNPRYQVTQFGKPVTLSCSQTLNHNVMYWYQQKSSQAPKLLFHYYDKDFNNEADTPDNFQSRRPNTSFCFLDIRSPGLGDTAMYLCATSTQGGQTIQETQYFGPGTRLLVL.

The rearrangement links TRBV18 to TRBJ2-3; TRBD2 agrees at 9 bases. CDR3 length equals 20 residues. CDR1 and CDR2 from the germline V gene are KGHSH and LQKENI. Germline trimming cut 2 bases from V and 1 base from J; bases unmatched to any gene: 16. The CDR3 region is CASSPLTARGGALRTDTQYF. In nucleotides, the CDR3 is TGTGCCAGCTCACCATTAACAGCCCGCGGGGGGGCCTTACGCACAGATACGCAGTATTTT. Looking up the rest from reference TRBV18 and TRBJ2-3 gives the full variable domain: NAGVMQNPRHLVRRRGQEARLRCSPMKGHSHVYWYRQLPEEGLKFMVYLQKENIIDESGMPKERFSAEFPKEGPSILRIQQVVRGDSAAYFCASSPLTARGGALRTDTQYFGPGTRLTVL.

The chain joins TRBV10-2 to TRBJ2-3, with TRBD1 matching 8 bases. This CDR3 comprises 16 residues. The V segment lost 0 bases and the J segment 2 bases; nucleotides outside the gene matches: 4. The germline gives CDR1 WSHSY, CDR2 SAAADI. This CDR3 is CASSESYRGSTDTQYF. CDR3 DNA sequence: TGCGCCAGCAGTGAGTCTTACAGGGGGTCCACAGATACGCAGTATTTT.

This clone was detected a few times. The DNA for the CDR3 is TGTGCCAGCTCACCAAACCAGGCTCCGTTCGGGAACACTGAAGCTTTCTTT. Translation gives CASSPNQAPFGNTEAFF. The genes are TRBV18 and TRBJ1-1; D unclear. V was trimmed by 2 bases and J by 1 base, leaving 17 bases between them. Germline-derived CDR1 and CDR2 are KGHSH and LQKENI. This CDR3 spans 17 amino acids.